These T cell receptor beta chains were read from a single sample in a study of OX40 agonist ivuxolimab in advanced cancers. Assay: immunoSEQ multiplex PCR; the TCRdb copy retains only in-frame clones and omits some. The table lists 55,000 to 75,000 clones, roughly 87% of them singletons. This material consisted of CD4+ or CD8+ T cells sorted from blood, taken in a trial of the OX40 agonist ivuxolimab. The receptors were sampled from an adult with an advanced solid tumor such as melanoma, head and neck, liver or kidney cancer. Each CDR3 is given with its conserved first and last residue. Fields, in order: V gene, J gene, CDR3 protein.

>TRBV2|TRBJ1-1
CASRRGTNTEAFF
>TRBV5-8|TRBJ2-3
CASSLSTSETDTQYF
>TRBV5-6|TRBJ1-5
CASSLQGADQPQHF
>TRBV27|TRBJ1-6
CASTGSSYNSPLHF
>TRBV15|TRBJ1-5
CATSRDPGVQPQHF
>TRBV6-5|TRBJ2-7
CASRAGTGAYEQYF
>TRBV5-1|TRBJ1-1
CASSWQGLNTEAFF
>TRBV1|TRBJ1-5
CTSSRPEGGSNQPQHF
>TRBV6-5|TRBJ1-4
CASSSLGNEKLFF
>TRBV5-1|TRBJ1-1
CASSLEGQGLNTEAFF
>TRBV19|TRBJ1-5
CASRTNSNQPQHF
>TRBV6-4|TRBJ1-2
CASSPTGDYGYTF
>TRBV7-9|TRBJ2-5
CASSFTEIHDSRAPYF
>TRBV27|TRBJ2-7
CASSFWGGKWYEQYF
>TRBV10-3|TRBJ2-3
CAISADLASTDTQYF
>TRBV6-5|TRBJ1-5
CASRPLQNNQPQHF
>TRBV6-5|TRBJ2-3
CASRSGYHTDTQYF
>TRBV6-5|TRBJ1-1
CASKGQGWAEAFF
>TRBV4-3|TRBJ2-2
CASSQDSRSGGGTGELFF
>TRBV5-1|TRBJ2-3
CASSLDSGGAGDTQYF
>TRBV5-1|-
CASSLGTGYYEQYF
>TRBV28|TRBJ1-5
CASSSFGKGQAQNQPQHF
>TRBV19|TRBJ2-7
CASRTGTGGYEQYF
>TRBV18|TRBJ2-3
CASSQLATATDTQYF
>TRBV2|TRBJ2-1
CASSEALRRQGEQFF
>TRBV7-9|TRBJ1-1
CASSFLSSAFF
>TRBV30|TRBJ1-1
CAWSGQGDTEAFF
>TRBV7-3|TRBJ2-5
CASSLTLGYQETQYF
>TRBV2|TRBJ2-1
CASSPEGGRINEQFF
>TRBV5-1|TRBJ1-2
CASGEGGQYGYTF
>TRBV6-5|TRBJ2-7
CASSRSAEQYF
>TRBV11-2|TRBJ1-1
CASSLTSGPAEAFF
>TRBV19|TRBJ2-5
CASNQRGHQETQYF
>TRBV20-1|TRBJ2-5
CSASGETQYF
>TRBV9|TRBJ2-3
CASSTTTGRLLSLTTDTQYF
>TRBV28|TRBJ2-7
CASGGEDEQYF
>TRBV2|TRBJ2-6
CASSDQGGSGANVLTF
>TRBV25-1|TRBJ2-1
CASSVTGGNEQFF
>TRBV10-3|TRBJ2-7
CAISELGGTYEQYF
>TRBV14|TRBJ2-1
CASSGTGFGTYNEQFF
>TRBV5-1|TRBJ1-2
CASSPTTRVTNYGYTF